The 27 T cell receptor beta chains below come from one sample, sequenced in a study of blood T cell repertoires in COVID-19 (dated by TCRdb to 2018 to 2021). Libraries were made using the immunoSEQ multiplex PCR assay. The clones in this table, taken by TCRdb from immuneACCESS, are in-frame only. Not every clone is retained; where verified, under half of the shortfall comes from an unresolved V gene, and the cause of the rest is unknown. For this sample the table gives 88,000 or so clones, of which around 79% were detected only once. 24% of the sample goes to the ten largest clones. Source material: peripheral blood. These receptors originate from a human donor in a cohort sampled during active COVID-19.

The V call is TRBV6-2 or TRBV6-3, the J call TRBJ2-2; tentatively, D is TRBD2 (5 bases). Per germline, CDR1 MNHEY and CDR2 SVGEGT. The CDR3 runs 14 residues. V lost 2 bases, J lost 4 bases, and 8 bases lay in between. CDR3 sequence: CASSYRRVTGELFF. The DNA of the CDR3 is TGTGCCAGCAGTTACAGGCGGGTCACCGGGGAGCTGTTTTTT.

This clone was observed a single time. The V and J genes are TRBV19 and TRBJ1-5; 10 bases match TRBD1. V gave up 6 bases and J gave up 0 bases; unmatched junction bases: 2. CDR1 and CDR2 (germline): LNHDA, SQIVND (reference sequence). The CDR3 loop spans 15 amino acids. The CDR3 region is CASRGQGYSNQPQHF. CDR3 coding DNA: TGTGCCAGTAGGGGACAGGGGTATAGCAATCAGCCCCAGCATTTT.

V usage is TRBV9 and J usage is TRBJ1-1, with 8 bases identical to TRBD1. V trimming: 7 bases; J trimming: 4 bases; junction bases outside the gene matches: 6. The CDR3 runs to 13 residues. Germline V gene lookup returns CDR1 SGDLS and CDR2 YYNGEE. CDR3 sequence (DNA): TGTGCCAGCGGGACAGGTTTGGCCACTGAAGCTTTCTTT. Residues: CASGTGLATEAFF. Combining the CDR3 with reference TRBV9 and TRBJ1-1 gives the whole variable domain DSGVTQTPKHLITATGQRVTLRCSPRSGDLSVYWYQQSLDQGLQFLIQYYNGEERAKGNILERFSAQQFPDLHSELNLSSLELGDSALYFCASGTGLATEAFFGQGTRLTVV.

The CDR3 sequence: CASKGTSSPIYEQYF. In nucleotides, the CDR3 is TGTGCCAGCAAAGGGACTAGTAGCCCGATCTACGAGCAGTACTTC. The chain couples TRBV6-5 to TRBJ2-7; 8 bases align to TRBD2. Germline V gene sequence: CDR1 MNHEY, CDR2 SVGAGI. V shed 7 bases and J 3 bases; nucleotides not matched to a gene: 11. This CDR3 spans 15 amino acids.

The genes are TRBV2 and TRBJ2-7, with D perhaps matching TRBD1 (5 bases). Germline V gene sequence: CDR1 SNHLY, CDR2 FYNNEI. This CDR3 has 12 residues. Trimming took 9 bases from V and 1 from J, leaving 10 bases between them. CDR3 nucleotides: TGTGCCAGTCAGACAGAATCCTACGAGCAGTACTTC. It specifies CASQTESYEQYF. The full variable domain, completed using reference TRBV2 and TRBJ2-7, is EPEVTQTPSHQVTQMGQEVILRCVPISNHLYFYWYRQILGQKVEFLVSFYNNEISEKSEIFDDQFSVERPDGSNFTLKIRSTKLEDSAMYFCASQTESYEQYFGPGTRLTVT.

This clone was seen a few times. The chain has TRBV6-5 and TRBJ1-2; D uncertain. Deletions cut 10 bases from V and 4 bases from J, with 19 bases between. Germline V lookup: CDR1 MNHEY, CDR2 SVGAGI. This CDR3 comprises 14 residues. The CDR3: CATIDTSHSYGYTF. DNA for the CDR3: TGTGCCACCATCGACACCTCCCATTCCTATGGCTACACCTTC.

V usage is TRBV7-8 and J usage is TRBJ1-5; TRBD1 matches at 8 bases. With V trimmed by 5 bases and J by 2 bases, 5 bases remained unmatched. The germline CDR1 and CDR2 sequences are SGHVS and FQNEAQ. The CDR3 totals 15 residues. This CDR3 is CASSPMTGGNQPQHF. The DNA of the CDR3 is TGTGCCAGCAGCCCGATGACAGGGGGCAATCAGCCCCAGCATTTT.

This chain connects TRBV12-2 to TRBJ2-7; no DNA check was done on the table's D call, TRBD2. TRBV12-2 is designated a pseudogene. This CDR3 region has 18 residues. The CDR3 bases are TGTGCAAGTCGCTTAGTTCCGACTAGCGGGGGTGCAGAGTACGAGCAGTACTTC. Encoded protein: CASRLVPTSGGAEYEQYF.

The sample holds a few counts of this clone. V is TRBV5-1 and J is TRBJ2-3; the match to TRBD2 covers 14 bases. CDR3 length: 18 amino acids. With 0 bases clipped from V and 14 bases from J, the junction kept 17 bases outside the gene matches. Germline CDR1 is SGHRS and CDR2 is YFSETQ. The CDR3 here is CASSLVFDTGLAGATRYF. In DNA, the CDR3 is TGCGCCAGCAGCTTGGTCTTCGACACGGGACTAGCGGGAGCGACGAGGTATTTT.

The chain employs TRBV24-1 and TRBJ2-1; D perhaps matches TRBD1 (5 bases). CDR3 length equals 11 residues. CDR1 and CDR2 (germline): KGHDR, SFDVKD. The germline V and J ends were trimmed by 5 bases and 15 bases, with 13 bases remaining between them. CDR3 DNA sequence: TGTGCCACCAGTGCGGGCAGGGCCTTGTTCTTC. It translates to CATSAGRALFF.

The chain uses TRBV30 and TRBJ1-3; the D gene is possibly TRBD1 (5 bases). V was shortened by 3 bases and J by 0 bases, with 9 bases between the two germline ends. This CDR3 spans 14 amino acids. Per germline, CDR1 GTSNPN and CDR2 SVGIG (reference sequence). The CDR3 DNA reads TGTGCCTGGAGGTTGGACAACTCTGGAAACACCATATATTTT. It is translated as CAWRLDNSGNTIYF.

The rearrangement uses TRBV19 and TRBJ1-1; possible D gene TRBD1, 6 bases. Germline lookup yields CDR1 LNHDA and CDR2 SQIVND (reference sequence). The CDR3 covers 14 residues. Trimming took 5 bases from V and 7 from J, leaving 17 bases between them. CDR3 protein: CASSPDQGPNEAFF. In nucleotides, the CDR3 is TGTGCCAGTAGTCCCGACCAGGGGCCAAATGAAGCTTTCTTT.

In its sample, this clone was seen a few times. V gene TRBV6-5 combines with J gene TRBJ1-5; 7 bases line up with TRBD1. Germline values: CDR1 MNHEY, CDR2 SVGAGI. The CDR3 sequence is 14 residues long. The V gene end was trimmed by 6 bases and the J gene end by 4 bases; junction bases not matched to a gene: 6. The CDR3 DNA sequence: TGTGCCAGCAGCCGGGACAGAGAAAATCAGCCCCAGCATTTT. Amino acid sequence: CASSRDRENQPQHF.

Here the CDR3 reads CASSPGVREGLGETQYF. CDR3 bases: TGTGCCAGCAGCCCAGGGGTGCGGGAGGGCCTTGGGGAGACCCAGTACTTC. The chain couples TRBV9 to TRBJ2-5; 9 bases align to TRBD2. Germline V gene sequence: CDR1 SGDLS, CDR2 YYNGEE. The length of the CDR3 is 17 residues. J was trimmed by 5 bases and V by 4 bases; bases with no gene match: 15. The full variable domain, completed using reference TRBV9 and TRBJ2-5, is DSGVTQTPKHLITATGQRVTLRCSPRSGDLSVYWYQQSLDQGLQFLIQYYNGEERAKGNILERFSAQQFPDLHSELNLSSLELGDSALYFCASSPGVREGLGETQYFGPGTRLLVL.

The rearrangement uses TRBV19 and TRBJ1-1; D gene ambiguous. V was trimmed by 7 bases and J by 2 bases, leaving 14 bases between them. CDR3 size: 14 residues. Germline CDR1 and CDR2: LNHDA and SQIVND (reference sequence). CDR3 nucleotide sequence: TGTGCCAGTAACCCGACGGGAATTAACACTGAAGCTTTCTTT. This codes for CASNPTGINTEAFF.

The chain uses TRBV6-2 or TRBV6-3 and TRBJ2-5, with D tentatively TRBD2 (5 bases). The germline CDR1 and CDR2 sequences are MNHEY and SVGEGT. CDR3 length: 14 residues. Trimming stripped 5 bases from V and 6 bases from J, with 16 bases between. In DNA, the CDR3 is TGTGCCAGCAGTCTAACTAGTATTCCGAAGACCCAGTACTTC. It yields the protein CASSLTSIPKTQYF.

V usage is TRBV6-5 and J usage is TRBJ1-2; TRBD1 might be the D (6 bases). The CDR3 spans 14 residues. Per germline, CDR1 MNHEY and CDR2 SVGAGI. Trimming pared 7 bases from V and 1 base from J, leaving 13 bases between. CDR3 amino acids: CASTRTENNYGYTF. The CDR3 nucleotides read TGTGCCAGCACCCGGACAGAGAATAACTATGGCTACACCTTC.

This clone was seen a single time. CDR3 coding DNA: TGTGCCAGTAGTGGGCACGCGAGCTCCTACGAGCAGTACTTC. Residues: CASSGHASSYEQYF. V and J are TRBV19 and TRBJ2-7; D is ambiguous. This CDR3 is built from 14 residues. CDR1 is LNHDA, CDR2 SQIVND, per germline (reference sequence). Trimming took 5 bases from V and 0 from J, leaving 11 bases between them.

This clone was detected a few times. V gene TRBV19 combines with J gene TRBJ2-1; 16 bases are shared with TRBD2. CDR1 LNHDA and CDR2 SQIVND come from the germline V gene (reference sequence). The V and J ends lost 5 bases and 4 bases, in that order; junction bases with no gene match: 5. CDR3 length: 17 residues. The CDR3 DNA is TGTGCCAGTAGTTGGGGGACTAGCGGGAGGGAGTACAATGAGCAGTTCTTC. Its protein is CASSWGTSGREYNEQFF. Based on the CDR3 plus reference TRBV19 and TRBJ2-1, the full variable domain is DGGITQSPKYLFRKEGQNVTLSCEQNLNHDAMYWYRQDPGQGLRLIYYSQIVNDFQKGDIAEGYSVSREKKESFPLTVTSAQKNPTAFYLCASSWGTSGREYNEQFFGPGTRLTVL.

The rearrangement joins TRBV18 to TRBJ1-2; 9 bases line up with TRBD1. Germline CDR1 and CDR2: KGHSH and LQKENI. V gave up 3 bases and J gave up 3 bases; unmatched junction bases: 5. The CDR3 is made up of 15 amino acids. The DNA for the CDR3 is TGTGCCAGCTCACCGTCGACAGGGGGGTACTATGGCTACACCTTC. Translation: CASSPSTGGYYGYTF.

V gene TRBV5-1 combines with J gene TRBJ2-1, with 9 bases matching TRBD1. The CDR3 loop spans 19 amino acids. Germline V gene sequence: CDR1 SGHRS, CDR2 YFSETQ. The J segment lost 8 bases and the V segment lost 4 bases, leaving 22 bases of the junction unmatched. The CDR3 coding sequence is TGCGCCAGCAGCCGACGAGGGACAGGGACCCATTCGGCGCCCGATGAGCAGTTCTTC. It is translated as CASSRRGTGTHSAPDEQFF.

The rearrangement joins TRBV3-1 (or the pseudogene TRBV3-2) to TRBJ2-6, with a possible D match to TRBD1 (6 bases). The CDR3 totals 15 residues. Germline lookup yields CDR1 LGHDT and CDR2 YNNKEL (reference sequence). Trimming removed 3 bases from V and 1 base from J, with 7 bases in between. The CDR3 sequence is CASSQRGSGANVLTF. CDR3 sequence (DNA): TGTGCCAGCAGCCAGAGGGGGTCTGGGGCCAACGTCCTGACTTTC.

This rearrangement joins TRBV4-2 to TRBJ1-2; TRBD1 matches 8 bases. CDR1 and CDR2 (germline): LGHNA, YNFKEQ. Trimming at V came to 8 bases and at J to 4 bases, leaving 15 bases not matched to a gene. The CDR3 sequence is 16 residues long. The DNA of the CDR3 is TGTGCCAGCTCCCGGGAAGGACAGGGCTCAGGCTATGGCTACACCTTC. Translating it yields CASSREGQGSGYGYTF.

CDR3 protein: CASTGGNYNEQFF. In DNA, the CDR3 is TGTGCCAGCACCGGCGGGAATTACAATGAGCAGTTCTTC. J is TRBJ2-1 and V is TRBV6-5; the D gene is possibly TRBD2 (6 bases). The CDR3 is 13 amino acids. The ends were cut back, 7 bases at V and 4 bases at J, with 11 bases in the middle. In germline, CDR1 is MNHEY, CDR2 SVGAGI.

This clone occurred a few times. This rearrangement joins TRBV7-8 to TRBJ2-1, with TRBD2 matching over 8 bases. The CDR3 has 14 residues. Germline V gives CDR1 SGHVS, CDR2 FQNEAQ. V dropped 5 bases and J dropped 15; count of bases not matched to a gene: 15. DNA of the CDR3: TGTGCCAGCAGCCTAACCGGGAAGCGGGAGAGGACGTTCTTC. Protein: CASSLTGKRERTFF.

V and J are TRBV5-1 and TRBJ2-7; D unclear. The CDR3 has 12 amino acids. Trimming removed 0 bases from V and 3 bases from J, with 4 bases in between. Germline loops: CDR1 SGHRS, CDR2 YFSETQ. CDR3 bases: TGCGCCAGCAGCTTGGACAACTACGAGCAGTACTTC. Amino acids: CASSLDNYEQYF.

The chain joins TRBV14 to TRBJ1-2, with a possible D match to TRBD1 (6 bases). V lost 3 bases and J 3 bases, leaving 14 bases between the germline ends. Germline loops: CDR1 SGHDN, CDR2 FVKESK. CDR3 size: 15 residues. The CDR3 is CASSHGAGADYGYTF. DNA of the CDR3: TGTGCCAGCAGCCACGGTGCGGGGGCGGACTATGGCTACACCTTC.